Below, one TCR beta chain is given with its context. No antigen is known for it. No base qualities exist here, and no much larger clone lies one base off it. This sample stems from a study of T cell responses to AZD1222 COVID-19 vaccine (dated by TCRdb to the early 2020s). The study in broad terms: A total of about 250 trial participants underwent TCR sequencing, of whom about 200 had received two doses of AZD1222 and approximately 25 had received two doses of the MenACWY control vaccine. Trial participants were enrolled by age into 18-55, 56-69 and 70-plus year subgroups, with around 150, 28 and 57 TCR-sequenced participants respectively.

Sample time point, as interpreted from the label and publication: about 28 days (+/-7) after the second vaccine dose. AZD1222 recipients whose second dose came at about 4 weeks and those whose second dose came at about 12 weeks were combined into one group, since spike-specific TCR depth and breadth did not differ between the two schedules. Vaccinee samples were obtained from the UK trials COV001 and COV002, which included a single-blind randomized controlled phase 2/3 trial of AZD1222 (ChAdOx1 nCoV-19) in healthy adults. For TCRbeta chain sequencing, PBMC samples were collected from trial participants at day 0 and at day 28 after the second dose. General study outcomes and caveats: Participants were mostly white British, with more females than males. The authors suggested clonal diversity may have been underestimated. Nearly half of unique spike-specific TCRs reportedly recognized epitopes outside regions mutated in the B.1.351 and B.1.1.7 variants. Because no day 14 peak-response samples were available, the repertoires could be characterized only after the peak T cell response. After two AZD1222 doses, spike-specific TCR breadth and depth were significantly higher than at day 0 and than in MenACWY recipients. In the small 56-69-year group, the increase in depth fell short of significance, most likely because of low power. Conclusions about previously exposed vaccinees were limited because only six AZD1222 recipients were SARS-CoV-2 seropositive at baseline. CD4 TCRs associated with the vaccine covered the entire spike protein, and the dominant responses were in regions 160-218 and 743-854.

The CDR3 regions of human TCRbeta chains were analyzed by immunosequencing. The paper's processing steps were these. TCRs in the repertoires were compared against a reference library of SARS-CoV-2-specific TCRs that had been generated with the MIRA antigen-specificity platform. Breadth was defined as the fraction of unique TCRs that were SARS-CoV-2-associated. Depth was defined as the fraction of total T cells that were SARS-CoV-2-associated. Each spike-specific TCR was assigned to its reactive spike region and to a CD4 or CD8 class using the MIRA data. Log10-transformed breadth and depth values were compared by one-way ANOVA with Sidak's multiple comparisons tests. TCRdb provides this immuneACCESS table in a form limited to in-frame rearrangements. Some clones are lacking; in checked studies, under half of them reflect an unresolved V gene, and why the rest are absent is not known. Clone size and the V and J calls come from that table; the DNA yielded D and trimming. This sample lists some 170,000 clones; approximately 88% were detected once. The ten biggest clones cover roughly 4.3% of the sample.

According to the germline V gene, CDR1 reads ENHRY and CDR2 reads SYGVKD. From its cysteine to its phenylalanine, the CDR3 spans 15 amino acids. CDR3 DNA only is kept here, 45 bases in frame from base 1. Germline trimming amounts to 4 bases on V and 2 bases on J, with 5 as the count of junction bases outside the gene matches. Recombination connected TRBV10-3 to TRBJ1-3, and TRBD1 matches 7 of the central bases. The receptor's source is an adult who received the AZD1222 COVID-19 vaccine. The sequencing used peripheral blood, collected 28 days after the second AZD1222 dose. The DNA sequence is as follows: TGTGCCATCAGTGCCCAACAGGGGCCTGGAAACACCATATATTTT. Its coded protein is CAISAQQGPGNTIYF.